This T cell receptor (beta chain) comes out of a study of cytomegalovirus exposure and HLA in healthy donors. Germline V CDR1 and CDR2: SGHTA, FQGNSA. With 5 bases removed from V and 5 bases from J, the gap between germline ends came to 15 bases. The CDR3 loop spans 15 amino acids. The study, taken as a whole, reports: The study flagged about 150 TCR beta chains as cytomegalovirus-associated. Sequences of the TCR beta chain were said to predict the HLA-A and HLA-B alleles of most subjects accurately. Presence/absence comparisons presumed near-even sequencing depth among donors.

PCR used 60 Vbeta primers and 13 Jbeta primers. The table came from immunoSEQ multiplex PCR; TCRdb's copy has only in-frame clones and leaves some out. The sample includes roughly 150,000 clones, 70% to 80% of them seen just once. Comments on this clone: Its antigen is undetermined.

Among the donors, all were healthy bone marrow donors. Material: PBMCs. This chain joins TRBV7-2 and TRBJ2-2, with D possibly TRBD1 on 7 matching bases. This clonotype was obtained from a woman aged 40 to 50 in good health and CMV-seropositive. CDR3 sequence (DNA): TGTGCCAGCAGCCCCCGACAGGGAGGAACCGGGGAGCTGTTTTTT. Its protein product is CASSPRQGGTGELFF.